The source of this TCR beta chain is a study of human T cells and chemical hapten exposure (dated by TCRdb to the early 2020s). For the study in its entirety: For sensitization, 2% DPC in acetone was applied to a 2 cm by 2 cm area of upper inner arm skin. Weekly therapeutic DPC doses were additionally applied to the scalp of patients throughout the roughly 23-week study period. Patch testing was performed on the upper back with Finn chambers containing 0.01% DPC, and the patch tests were scored after 6 days according to International Contact Dermatitis Research Group standards. Alopecia areata with under or over 50% scalp involvement, alopecia totalis and alopecia universalis were represented in the patient cohort, which was mostly female. The libraries were sequenced as a pool, and the TCR yield per sample differed mostly because of small variations in library volumes within the pool. The study tracked peripheral blood TCR repertoire changes in vivo during primary and secondary sensitization to the hapten diphenylcyclopropenone (DPC) in alopecia patients. Blood was sampled from patients pre-sensitization (week 0) and at 2, 6 and about 24 weeks after DPC sensitization. For TCR sequencing, blood came from over 25 alopecia patients at anywhere from one to four time points (pre-sensitization, 2, 6 and 24 weeks).

Libraries were constructed by RACE. These reads were obtained on a NextSeq 500. Library preparation attached unique molecular identifiers to individual cDNA molecules for quantitative, reproducible TCR counting. Each blood RNA sample was used to sequence both TCR alpha and TCR beta chains. As for the authors' bioinformatics: The median number of TCRs per sample was some 100,000, ranging from about 20,000 to 750,000. The Decombinator software suite was used to annotate V, J and CDR3 in the TCR reads. For PS versus PT1 abundance plots, all samples were subsampled to the same number of TCRs (28,000). Expanded TCRs were defined as absent before sensitization and observed at least eight times at the 2-week time point. TCRdb reanalyzed the raw reads on its own, using fastp at Q25 for trimming and MiXCR for clone calling, and kept in-frame beta chains. Each entry merges the rows of one CDR3 protein and shows their most common DNA and genes. It is TCRdb's table, rather than the study itself, that gives the V and J calls and clone size. The sample has nearly 85,000 distinct CDR3 sequences on record, around a tenth of them singletons. The top ten clonotypes cover 1.5% to 2% of the sample.

Findings and caveats that apply to the study as a whole: Repeated subsampling changed both the strength of the expansion versus patch-test correlation and the threshold at which that correlation became significant. All patients had alopecia, a presumed autoimmune disease, so their immune response might differ from that of healthy individuals. Patch test score correlated positively with the number of PT1 expanded TCRs, reaching significance at thresholds 8, 16 and 32 but not at 4. DPC sensitization did not change how many TCRs were above 1 in 1000 frequency, and no evidence was found of alterations in global repertoire structure. Significantly more large CDR3 similarity clusters were formed by expanded TCRs than by pre-sensitization or healthy control sets, consistent with antigen-driven responses.

CDR1 is given as MNHEY and CDR2 as SMNVEV, both from the germline V gene (reference sequence). Relative to germline, V is 6 bases shorter and J is 13 bases shorter, with 15 bases between their ends. From cysteine to phenylalanine, the CDR3 is 11 amino acids long. Of all the DNA, just the CDR3 is kept, 33 bases in frame from base 1. This clonotype was recorded at least ten times. Its specific antigen is unknown. Qualities for individual bases were not recorded, and no much larger clone is one base off. Read against the paper, the sample's time point label means: patch test 2, 6 weeks after DPC sensitization. This specimen's treatment or condition label, interpreted: therapeutic diphenylcyclopropenone sensitization with weekly scalp DPC. At every patch-test visit, the blood draw took place before the patch test was put on. To be eligible, patients had to be aged 18 to 70, diagnosed with alopecia and judged suitable for DPC therapy, while pregnant patients were excluded. Total RNA was isolated from unfractionated whole blood collected in Tempus Blood RNA tubes.

Source: whole blood, taken in connection with sensitization to the hapten diphenylcyclopropenone (DPC). This sequence uses TRBV27 and TRBJ2-5; the D gene lacks a confident call. This clonotype was obtained from a man aged 18 to 35 with alopecia areata. Some clones in this sample may be carry-over from other donors' samples. The CDR3 amino acid sequence is: CASSHMSYTYF. The DNA sequence follows: TGTGCCAGCAGCCACATGAGTTACACGTACTTC.